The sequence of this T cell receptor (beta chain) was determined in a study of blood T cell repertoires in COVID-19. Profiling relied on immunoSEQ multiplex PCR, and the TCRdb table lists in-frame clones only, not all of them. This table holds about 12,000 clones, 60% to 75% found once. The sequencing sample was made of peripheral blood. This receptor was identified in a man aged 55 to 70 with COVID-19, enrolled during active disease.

The CDR3 sequence: CASSSSRGASNAGELFF. For the CDR3, the DNA is TGTGCCAGCAGCTCCAGTCGCGGGGCCTCTAACGCCGGGGAGCTGTTTTTT. The V and J genes are TRBV7-9 and TRBJ2-2; the D gene is possibly TRBD2 (6 bases). Per the germline V gene, CDR1 is SEHNR and CDR2 is FQNEAQ (reference sequence). Deletions cut 4 bases from V and 6 bases from J, with 21 bases between. The length of the CDR3 is 17 residues.